This T cell receptor beta chain was retrieved from a study of early T cells in non-severe SARS-CoV-2 infection. As for the study in general: Unpaired chains resulted from sequencing bulk RNA of unsorted whole blood.

TCRdb redid the calling of the 5' RACE reads with MiXCR, one entry per CDR3 protein. The repertoire consists of 25,000 to 30,000 distinct CDR3 sequences, with roughly 4% occurring once and the leading ten covering about 4%. The junction had 14 bases not matched to a gene; V was cut back by 5 bases and J by 7 bases. CDR3 size: 16 residues. Germline V CDR1 and CDR2: MNHNY, SVGAGI (reference sequence). The source material was whole blood. This clonotype was obtained from an adult who was a healthcare worker with PCR-confirmed SARS-CoV-2 infection or an uninfected control (not recorded which). The chain recombines TRBV6-6 with TRBJ2-4, with 7 bases matching TRBD2. The chain's CDR3 is CASSHISGGGPNIQYF. CDR3 bases: TGTGCCAGCAGTCACATAAGTGGGGGAGGGCCGAACATTCAGTACTTC.